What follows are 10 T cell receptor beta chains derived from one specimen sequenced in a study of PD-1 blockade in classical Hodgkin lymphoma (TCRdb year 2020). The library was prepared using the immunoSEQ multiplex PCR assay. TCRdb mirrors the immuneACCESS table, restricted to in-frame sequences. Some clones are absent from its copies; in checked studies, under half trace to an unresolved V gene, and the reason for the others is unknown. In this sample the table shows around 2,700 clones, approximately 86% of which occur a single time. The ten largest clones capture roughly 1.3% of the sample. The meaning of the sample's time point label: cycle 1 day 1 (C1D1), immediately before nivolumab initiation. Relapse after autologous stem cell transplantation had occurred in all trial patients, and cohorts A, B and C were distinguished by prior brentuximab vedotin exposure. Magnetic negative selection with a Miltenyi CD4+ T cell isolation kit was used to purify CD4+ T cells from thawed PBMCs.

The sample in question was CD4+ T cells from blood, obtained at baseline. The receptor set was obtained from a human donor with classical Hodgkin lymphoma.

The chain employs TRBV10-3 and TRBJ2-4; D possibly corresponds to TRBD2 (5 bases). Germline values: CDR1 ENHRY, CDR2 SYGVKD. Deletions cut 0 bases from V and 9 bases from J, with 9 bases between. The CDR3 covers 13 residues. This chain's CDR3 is CAISESGESIQYF. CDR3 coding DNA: TGTGCCATCAGTGAGTCTGGGGAGAGCATTCAGTACTTC.

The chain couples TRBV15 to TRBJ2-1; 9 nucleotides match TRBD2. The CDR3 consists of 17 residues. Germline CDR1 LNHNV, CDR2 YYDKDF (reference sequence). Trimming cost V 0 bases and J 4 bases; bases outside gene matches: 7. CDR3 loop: CATSRDRGGRGYNEQFF. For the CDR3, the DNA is TGTGCCACCAGCAGAGATAGGGGCGGGAGGGGATACAATGAGCAGTTCTTC.

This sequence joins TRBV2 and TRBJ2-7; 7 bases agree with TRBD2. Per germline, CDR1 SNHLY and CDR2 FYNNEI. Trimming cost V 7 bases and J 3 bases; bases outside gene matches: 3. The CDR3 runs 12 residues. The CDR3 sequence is CASMSGGYEQYF. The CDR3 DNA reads TGTGCCAGCATGTCGGGGGGCTACGAGCAGTACTTC. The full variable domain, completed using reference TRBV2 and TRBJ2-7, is EPEVTQTPSHQVTQMGQEVILRCVPISNHLYFYWYRQILGQKVEFLVSFYNNEISEKSEIFDDQFSVERPDGSNFTLKIRSTKLEDSAMYFCASMSGGYEQYFGPGTRLTVT.

CDR3 sequence reads: CASSPRAPSGGVETQYF. CDR3 bases: TGCGCCAGCAGTCCCCGGGCACCAAGCGGGGGGGTGGAGACGCAGTATTTT. V usage is TRBV23-1 and J usage is TRBJ2-3; 10 bases line up with TRBD2. TRBV23-1 is an ORF for which the function is uncertain. The trim removed 4 bases at V and 9 bases at J, leaving 16 bases unmatched. This CDR3 contains 17 residues.

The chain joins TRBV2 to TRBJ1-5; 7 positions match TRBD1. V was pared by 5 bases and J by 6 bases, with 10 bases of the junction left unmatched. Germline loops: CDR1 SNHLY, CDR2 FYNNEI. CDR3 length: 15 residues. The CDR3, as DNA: TGTGCCAGCAGTTGGGAAACAGGGGCGGGTCAGCCCCAGCATTTT. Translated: CASSWETGAGQPQHF.

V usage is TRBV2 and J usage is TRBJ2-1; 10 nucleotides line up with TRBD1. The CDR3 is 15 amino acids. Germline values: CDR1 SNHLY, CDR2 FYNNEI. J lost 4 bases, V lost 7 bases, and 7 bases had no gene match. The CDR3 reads CASTRSGQGYNEQFF. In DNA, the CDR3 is TGTGCCAGCACCCGGTCGGGACAGGGGTACAATGAGCAGTTCTTC.

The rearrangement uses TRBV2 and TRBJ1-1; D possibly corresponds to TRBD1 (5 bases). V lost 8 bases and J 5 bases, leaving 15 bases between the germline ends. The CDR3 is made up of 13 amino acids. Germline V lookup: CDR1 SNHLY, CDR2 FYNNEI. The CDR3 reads CASGEGRWTEAFF. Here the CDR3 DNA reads TGTGCCAGCGGAGAGGGGAGGTGGACTGAAGCTTTCTTT.

CDR3 in DNA: TGTGCCAGCAACTCAGTGGGTAACTATGGCTACACCTTC. This encodes CASNSVGNYGYTF. J is TRBJ1-2 and V is TRBV5-5, with D unclear. In germline, CDR1 is SGHKS, CDR2 YYEKEE (reference sequence). The CDR3 totals 13 residues. V lost 6 bases to trimming and J lost 1 base, with 10 bases between them.

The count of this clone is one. The CDR3 loop reads CASSSGPQDEQFF. The CDR3, as DNA: TGTGCCAGCAGCTCGGGACCCCAGGATGAGCAGTTCTTC. The chain has TRBV11-3 and TRBJ2-1, with D perhaps being TRBD1 or TRBD2 (5 bases each). This CDR3 region has 13 residues. Germline assignment: CDR1 SGHNT and CDR2 YENEEA. Trimming removed 4 bases from V and 8 bases from J, with 12 bases in between.

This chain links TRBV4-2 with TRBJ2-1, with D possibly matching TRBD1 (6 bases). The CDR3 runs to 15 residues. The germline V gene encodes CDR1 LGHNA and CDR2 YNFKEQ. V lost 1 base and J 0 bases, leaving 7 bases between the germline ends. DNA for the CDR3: TGTGCCAGCAGCCAAGGGACAGTCTCCTACAATGAGCAGTTCTTC. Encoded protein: CASSQGTVSYNEQFF.